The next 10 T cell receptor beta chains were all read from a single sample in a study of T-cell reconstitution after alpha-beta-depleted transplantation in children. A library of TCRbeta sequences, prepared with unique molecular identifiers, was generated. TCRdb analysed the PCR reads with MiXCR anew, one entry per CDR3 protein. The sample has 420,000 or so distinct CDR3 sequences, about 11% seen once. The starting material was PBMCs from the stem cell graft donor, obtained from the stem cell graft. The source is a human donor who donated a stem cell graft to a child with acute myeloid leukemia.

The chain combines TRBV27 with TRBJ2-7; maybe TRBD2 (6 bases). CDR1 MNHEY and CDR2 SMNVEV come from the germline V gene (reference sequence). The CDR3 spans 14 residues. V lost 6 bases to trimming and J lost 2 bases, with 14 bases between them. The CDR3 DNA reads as TGTGCCAGCAGACCCGGGACTGAGACCTACGAGCAGTACTTC. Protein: CASRPGTETYEQYF.

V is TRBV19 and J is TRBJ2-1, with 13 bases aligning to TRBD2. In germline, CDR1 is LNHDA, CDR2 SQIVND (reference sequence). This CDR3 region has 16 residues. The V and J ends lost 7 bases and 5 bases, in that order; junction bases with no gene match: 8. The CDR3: CASNRLAGGEHNEQFF. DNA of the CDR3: TGTGCCAGTAACCGACTAGCGGGGGGAGAGCACAATGAGCAGTTCTTC.

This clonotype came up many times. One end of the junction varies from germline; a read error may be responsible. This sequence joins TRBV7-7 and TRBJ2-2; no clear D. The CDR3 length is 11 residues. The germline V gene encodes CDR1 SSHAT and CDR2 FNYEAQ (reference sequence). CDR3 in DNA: TGTGCTAGCACCGAAACCGGGGAGCTGTTTTTT. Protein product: CASTETGELFF.

The CDR3 DNA is TGCAGTGCTAGAAGTGGGGAGCACTATGGCTACACCTTC. Translated, it gives CSARSGEHYGYTF. The chain is built from TRBV20-1 and TRBJ1-2; D gene uncertain. The CDR3 is 13 residues long. V was clipped by 2 bases and J by 3 bases, with 10 bases between them. Germline values: CDR1 DFQATT, CDR2 SNEGSKA (reference sequence).

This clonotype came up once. CDR3 amino acids: CASSLSRMYEQYV. DNA of the CDR3: TGTGCCAGCAGCTTATCAAGGATGTACGAGCAGTACGTC. The chain uses TRBV11-2 and TRBJ2-7; D ambiguous. The CDR3 is made up of 13 amino acids. Germline assignment: CDR1 SGHAT and CDR2 FQNNGV. Deletions cut 2 bases from V and 4 bases from J, with 9 bases between.

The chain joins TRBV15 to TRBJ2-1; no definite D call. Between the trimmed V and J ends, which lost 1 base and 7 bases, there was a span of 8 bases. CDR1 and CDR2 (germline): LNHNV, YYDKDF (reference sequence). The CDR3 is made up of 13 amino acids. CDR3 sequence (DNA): TGTGCCACCAGCAGAGTGGCTGTTAATGAGCAGTTCTTC. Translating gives CATSRVAVNEQFF.

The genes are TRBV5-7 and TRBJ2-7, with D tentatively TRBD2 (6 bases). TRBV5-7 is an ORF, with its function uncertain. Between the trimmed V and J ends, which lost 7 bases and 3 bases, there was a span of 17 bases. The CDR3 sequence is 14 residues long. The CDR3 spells CASVPGELVYEQYF. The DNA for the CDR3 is TGTGCCAGCGTCCCGGGGGAGCTGGTCTACGAGCAGTACTTC.

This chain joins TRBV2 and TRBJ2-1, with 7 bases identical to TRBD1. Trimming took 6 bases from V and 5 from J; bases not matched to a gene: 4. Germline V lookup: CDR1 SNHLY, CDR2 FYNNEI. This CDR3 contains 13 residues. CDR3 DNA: TGTGCCAGCAGCAGGGGGACACACAATGAGCAGTTCTTC. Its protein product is CASSRGTHNEQFF.

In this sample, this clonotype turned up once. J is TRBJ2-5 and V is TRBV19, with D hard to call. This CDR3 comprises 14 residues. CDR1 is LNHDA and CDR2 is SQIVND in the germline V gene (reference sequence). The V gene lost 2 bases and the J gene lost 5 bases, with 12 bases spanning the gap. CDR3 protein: CASSITAKQETQYF. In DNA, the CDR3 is TGTGCCAGTAGTATAACAGCCAAGCAGGAGACCCAGTACTTC. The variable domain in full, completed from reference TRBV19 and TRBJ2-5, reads DGGITQSPKYLFRKEGQNVTLSCEQNLNHDAMYWYRQDPGQGLRLIYYSQIVNDFQKGDIAEGYSVSREKKESFPLTVTSAQKNPTAFYLCASSITAKQETQYFGPGTRLLVL.

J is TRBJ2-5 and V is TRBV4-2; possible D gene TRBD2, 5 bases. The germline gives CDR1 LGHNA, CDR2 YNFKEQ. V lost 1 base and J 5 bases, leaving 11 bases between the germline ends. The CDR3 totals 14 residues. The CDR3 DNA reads TGTGCCAGCAGCCAAGGTTCGAGGACTGAGACCCAGTACTTC. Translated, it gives CASSQGSRTETQYF.